The clone carrying this T cell receptor (beta chain) was observed a few times. Its cognate antigen is unknown. These data belong to a study of regulatory T cells in long-lasting Graves disease. Study overall: Persistent cases were those of Graves' disease that involved over 5 years of antithyroid drugs with positive TSH receptor antibodies. Study-level results: Whereas roughly 1,000 public clonotypes were shared by new patients, persistent patients shared more, at some 2,900. Persistent disease exhibited a predilection for TRBV28, TRBJ1-2 and TRBJ2-5.

Construction of TCR beta libraries relied on iRepertoire HTBI primers and on Arm-PCR targeting CDR3 regions. TCRdb ran MiXCR on the multiplex PCR reads and lists one entry per CDR3 protein. Among 500,000 to 700,000 distinct CDR3 sequences listed, around 30% were seen once. The time point is: persistent/refractory GD, antithyroid drugs over 5 years with positive TRAb. RNA from PBMCs was the source of the TCR library. EDTA tubes received approximately 9 milliliters of drawn peripheral blood. The CDR3 is made up of 14 amino acids. V lost 0 bases, J lost 1 base, and 6 bases lay in between. From germline, CDR1 is SGHTA and CDR2 FQGTGA.

The source is a female donor with Graves disease. V gene TRBV7-3 combines with J gene TRBJ2-5; D is unresolved. The source material was peripheral blood mononuclear cells (PBMCs), sampled when the disease was refractory, from a patient treated with antithyroid drugs. The CDR3 here is CASSLTGFQETQYF. CDR3 bases: TGTGCCAGCAGCTTAACAGGATTCCAAGAGACCCAGTACTTC.